This T cell receptor (beta chain) emerged from a study of identical twins. Regarding the study as a whole: Abundant beta clonotypes from cord blood had fewer insertions, unlike memory repertoires, which showed none. Cross-sectional statistics, not tracking of the same donors, supported the conclusions. Models predicted less out-of-frame TCR alpha sharing in monozygotic twins than was found. Invariant MAIT and iNKT cells could partly confound zero-insertion analyses.

TCRdb fed the 5' RACE reads into MiXCR, producing one record per CDR3 protein. This sample has 200,000 to 300,000 distinct CDR3 sequences; 10% to 13% occur once, and the top ten carry more than 8.5%. This clonotype was found a few times. What it recognizes is unknown. Sequencing was performed on memory T cells sorted from blood. The receptor comes from a man aged 45-60 years in good health.

The CDR3 reads CASSLWGQAPGDEKLFF. CDR3 coding DNA: TGCGCCAGCAGCTTGTGGGGCCAGGCCCCCGGGGATGAAAAACTGTTTTTT. The J gene is TRBJ1-4, the V gene TRBV5-1; a weak D match, TRBD1 (5 bases). CDR3 length: 17 amino acids. CDR1 and CDR2 (germline): SGHRS, YFSETQ. V was cut by 1 base and J by 6 bases, with 19 bases left in between.